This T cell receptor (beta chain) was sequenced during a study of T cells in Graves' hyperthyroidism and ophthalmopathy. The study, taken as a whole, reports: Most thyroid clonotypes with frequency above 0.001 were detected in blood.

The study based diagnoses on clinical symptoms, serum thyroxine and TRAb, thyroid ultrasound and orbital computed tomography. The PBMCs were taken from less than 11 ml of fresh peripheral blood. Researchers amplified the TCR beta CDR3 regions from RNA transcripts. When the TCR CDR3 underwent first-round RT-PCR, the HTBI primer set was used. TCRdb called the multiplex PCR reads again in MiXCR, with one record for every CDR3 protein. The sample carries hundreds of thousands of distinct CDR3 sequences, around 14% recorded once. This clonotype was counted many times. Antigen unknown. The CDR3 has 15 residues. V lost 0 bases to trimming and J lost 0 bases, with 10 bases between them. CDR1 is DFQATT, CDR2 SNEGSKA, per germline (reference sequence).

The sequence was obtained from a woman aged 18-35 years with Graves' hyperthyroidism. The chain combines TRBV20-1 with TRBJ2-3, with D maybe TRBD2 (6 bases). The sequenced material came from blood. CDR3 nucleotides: TGCAGTGCTAGAGATGCGGGAATAAGCACAGATACGCAGTATTTT. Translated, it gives CSARDAGISTDTQYF.